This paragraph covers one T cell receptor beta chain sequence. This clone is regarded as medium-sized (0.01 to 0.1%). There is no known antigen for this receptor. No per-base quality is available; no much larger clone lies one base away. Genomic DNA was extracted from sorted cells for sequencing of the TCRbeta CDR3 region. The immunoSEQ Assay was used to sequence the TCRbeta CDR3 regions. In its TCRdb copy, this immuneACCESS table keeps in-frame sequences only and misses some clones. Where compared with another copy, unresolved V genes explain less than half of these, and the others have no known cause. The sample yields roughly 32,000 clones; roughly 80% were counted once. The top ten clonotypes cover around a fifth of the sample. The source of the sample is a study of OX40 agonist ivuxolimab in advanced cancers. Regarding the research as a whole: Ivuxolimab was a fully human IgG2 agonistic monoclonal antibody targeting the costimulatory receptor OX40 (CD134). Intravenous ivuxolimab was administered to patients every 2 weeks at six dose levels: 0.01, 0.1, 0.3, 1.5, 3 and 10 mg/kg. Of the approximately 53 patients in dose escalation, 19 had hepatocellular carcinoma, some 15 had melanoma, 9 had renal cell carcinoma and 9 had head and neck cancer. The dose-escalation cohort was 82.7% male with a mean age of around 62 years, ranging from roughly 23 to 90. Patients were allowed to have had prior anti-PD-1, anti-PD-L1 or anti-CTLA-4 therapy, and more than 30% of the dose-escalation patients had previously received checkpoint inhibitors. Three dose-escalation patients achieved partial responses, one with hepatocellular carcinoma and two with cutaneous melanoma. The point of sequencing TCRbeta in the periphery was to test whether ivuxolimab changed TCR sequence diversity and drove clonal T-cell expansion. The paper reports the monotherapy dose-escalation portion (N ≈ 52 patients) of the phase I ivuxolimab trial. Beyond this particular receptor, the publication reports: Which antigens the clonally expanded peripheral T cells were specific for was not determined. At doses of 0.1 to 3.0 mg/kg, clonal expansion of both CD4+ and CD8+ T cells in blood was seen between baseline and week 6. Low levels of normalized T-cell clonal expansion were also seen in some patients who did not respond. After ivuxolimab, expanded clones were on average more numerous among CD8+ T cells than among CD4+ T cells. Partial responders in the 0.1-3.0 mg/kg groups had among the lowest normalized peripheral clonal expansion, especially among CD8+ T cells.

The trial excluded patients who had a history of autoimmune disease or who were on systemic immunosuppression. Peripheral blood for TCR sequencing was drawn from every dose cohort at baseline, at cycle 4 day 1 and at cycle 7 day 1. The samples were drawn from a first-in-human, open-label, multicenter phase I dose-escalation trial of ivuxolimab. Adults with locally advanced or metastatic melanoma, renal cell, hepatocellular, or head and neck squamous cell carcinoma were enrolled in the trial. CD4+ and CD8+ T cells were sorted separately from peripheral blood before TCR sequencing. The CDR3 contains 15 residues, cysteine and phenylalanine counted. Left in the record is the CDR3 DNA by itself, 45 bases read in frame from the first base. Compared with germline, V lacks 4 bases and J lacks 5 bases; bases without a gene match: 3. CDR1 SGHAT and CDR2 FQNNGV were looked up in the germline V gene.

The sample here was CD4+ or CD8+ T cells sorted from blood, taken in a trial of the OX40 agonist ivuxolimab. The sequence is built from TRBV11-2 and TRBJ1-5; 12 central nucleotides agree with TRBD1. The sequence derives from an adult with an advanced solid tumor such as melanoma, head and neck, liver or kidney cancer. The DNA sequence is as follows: TGTGCCAGCAGCTGGGGGACAGGGGGCGATCAGCCCCAGCATTTT. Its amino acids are CASSWGTGGDQPQHF.